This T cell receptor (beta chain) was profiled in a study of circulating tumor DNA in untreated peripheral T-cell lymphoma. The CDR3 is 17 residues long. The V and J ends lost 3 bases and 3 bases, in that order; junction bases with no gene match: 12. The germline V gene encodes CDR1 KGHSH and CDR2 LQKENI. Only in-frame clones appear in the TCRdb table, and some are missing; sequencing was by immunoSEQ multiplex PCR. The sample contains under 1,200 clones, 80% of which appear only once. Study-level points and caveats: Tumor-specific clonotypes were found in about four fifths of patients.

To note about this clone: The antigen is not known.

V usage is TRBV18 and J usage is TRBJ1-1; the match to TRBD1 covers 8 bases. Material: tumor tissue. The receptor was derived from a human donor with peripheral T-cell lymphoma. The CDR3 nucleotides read TGTGCCAGCTCACCCTTTGGGCAGGGGGCCTGGGACACTGAAGCTTTCTTT. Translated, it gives CASSPFGQGAWDTEAFF.